The T cell receptor (beta chain) described here comes from a study of OX40 agonist ivuxolimab in advanced cancers. Study as a whole: Treatment received earlier with anti-PD-1, anti-PD-L1 or anti-CTLA-4 agents was allowed, and over 30% had some. Study findings and constraints: Expanded peripheral T-cell antigen specificity went undetermined.

Germline V lookup: CDR1 MDHEN, CDR2 SYDVKM. This CDR3 contains 15 residues. Trimming took 0 bases from V and 7 from J; bases not matched to a gene: 5. The method was immunoSEQ multiplex PCR; TCRdb's version includes in-frame clones alone and lacks a portion of them. The table includes about 60,000 clones, about 90% detected once. A word on this clone: Its antigen remains unidentified.

This chain links TRBV28 with TRBJ2-7; TRBD1 matches at 11 bases. The source of this sequence is an adult with an advanced solid tumor such as melanoma, head and neck, liver or kidney cancer. Specimen: CD4+ or CD8+ T cells sorted from blood, collected in a trial of the OX40 agonist ivuxolimab. The CDR3 sequence: CASSLWGQGVKEQYF. CDR3 DNA sequence: TGTGCCAGCAGTTTATGGGGACAGGGGGTGAAAGAGCAGTACTTC.